This T cell receptor beta chain was sequenced during a study of T-cell reconstitution after alpha-beta-depleted transplantation in children. The study, taken as a whole, reports: Reportedly, roughly two months post-transplant, alpha-beta T cells arose from several hundred expanded graft clones.

Unique molecular identifiers were incorporated during preparation of the TCRbeta library. TCRdb re-derived calls from the PCR reads in MiXCR, one entry per CDR3 protein. The sample has roughly 300,000 distinct CDR3 sequences; approximately 10% are singletons. In the case of this clonotype: As yet, its antigen is unknown. A much larger clone lies one base from this, so it may be a read error.

CDR1 and CDR2 (germline): SGHKS, YYEKEE (reference sequence). Deletions cut 0 bases from V and 2 bases from J, with 8 bases between. The CDR3 length is 14 residues. The clonotype was recovered from a male patient between 2 and 15 years old who had a stem cell transplant for chronic granulomatous disease, so the T cells may come from the graft donor. Material: peripheral blood, obtained 180 days after TCRalphabeta/CD19-depleted stem cell transplant. V gene TRBV5-5 combines with J gene TRBJ2-5; D not certain. CDR3 residues: CASSLVLVQETQYF. DNA for the CDR3: TGTGCCAGCAGCTTGGTTCTAGTGCAAGAGACCCAGTACTTC.